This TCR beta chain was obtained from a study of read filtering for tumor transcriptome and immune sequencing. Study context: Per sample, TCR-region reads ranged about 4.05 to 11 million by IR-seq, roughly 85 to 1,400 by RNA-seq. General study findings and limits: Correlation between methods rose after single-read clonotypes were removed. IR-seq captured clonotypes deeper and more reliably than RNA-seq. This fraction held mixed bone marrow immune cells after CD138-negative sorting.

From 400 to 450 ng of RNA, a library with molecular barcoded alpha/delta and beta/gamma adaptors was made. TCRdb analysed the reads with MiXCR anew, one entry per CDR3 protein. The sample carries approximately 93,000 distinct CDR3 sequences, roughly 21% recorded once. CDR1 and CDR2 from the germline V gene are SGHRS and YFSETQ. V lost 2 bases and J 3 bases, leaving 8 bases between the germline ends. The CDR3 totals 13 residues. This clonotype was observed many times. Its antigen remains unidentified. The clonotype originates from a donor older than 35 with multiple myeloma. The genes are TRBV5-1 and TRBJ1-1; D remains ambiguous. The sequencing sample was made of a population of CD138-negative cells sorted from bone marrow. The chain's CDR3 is CASSFGPHTEAFF. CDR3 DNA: TGCGCCAGCAGCTTCGGGCCTCACACTGAAGCTTTCTTT.